A selection of T cell receptor beta chains follows, all from one sample in a study of patients with pleural tuberculosis. Via MiXCR, TCRdb re-called the reads, giving one row per CDR3 protein. The sample shows nearly 30,000 distinct CDR3 sequences, under 20% of them seen only once. Sequenced input: peripheral blood. The source is a human donor with pleural tuberculosis. CDR3s include the opening cysteine and the closing phenylalanine or tryptophan. A D gene is named only where the DNA matches it firmly. For some rows the clone size is stated as once, few or many, or as a class when expanded; others skip it.

CDR3	DNA	length	V	size	J	D
CATSWDRAYEQYF	TGTGCCACCAGCTGGGACAGGGCGTACGAGCAGTACTTC	13	TRBV15	many	TRBJ2-7	TRBD1
CAWSVPGGDYEQYF	TGTGCCTGGAGTGTACCAGGGGGAGACTACGAGCAGTACTTC	14	TRBV30	few	TRBJ2-7	TRBD1
CASSPRTFGSTDTQYF	TGTGCCAGCTCACCACGGACATTCGGTAGCACAGATACGCAGTATTTT	16	TRBV18	many	TRBJ2-3	NA
CASSQDMPPFGGSSYNEQFF	TGCGCCAGCAGCCAAGATATGCCCCCGTTTGGGGGGAGCTCCTACAATGAGCAGTTCTTC	20	TRBV4-3	many	TRBJ2-1	NA
CASSLSPRRDNEQFF	TGCGCCTCCTCTTTGTCCCCCCGGCGGGACAATGAGCAGTTCTTC	15	TRBV5-1	NA	TRBJ2-1	NA
CASSLERGVVADTQYF	TGTGCCAGCAGCTTAGAGAGGGGGGTGGTGGCAGATACGCAGTATTTT	16	TRBV7-9	NA	TRBJ2-3	NA
CASSIQYEQYF	TGTGCCAGCAGCATCCAATACGAGCAGTACTTC	11	TRBV12-3/TRBV12-4	many	TRBJ2-7	NA
CSASQSSGNTIYF	TGCAGTGCTAGTCAGAGCTCTGGAAACACCATATATTTT	13	TRBV20-1	NA	TRBJ1-3	NA
CSATADYGYTF	TGCAGTGCCACCGCGGACTATGGCTACACCTTC	11	TRBV20-1	many	TRBJ1-2	NA
CASSDDTETQYF	TGTGCCAGCAGTGATGATACGGAGACCCAGTACTTC	12	TRBV2	many	TRBJ2-5	NA
CASSLFLALADSYNEQFF	TGTGCCAGCAGTTTATTCCTCGCTCTAGCGGACTCCTACAATGAGCAGTTCTTC	18	TRBV28	many	TRBJ2-1	TRBD2
CASSNLAGGTSTDTQYF	TGTGCCAGCAGCAATCTAGCGGGGGGGACTAGCACAGATACGCAGTATTTT	17	TRBV7-9	NA	TRBJ2-3	TRBD2
CASSHTTYSPLHF	TGTGCCAGCAGCCATACGACCTATTCACCCCTCCACTTT	13	TRBV3-2	many	TRBJ1-6	NA
CASSGLAGGYNEQFF	TGTGCCAGCAGCGGACTAGCGGGGGGTTACAATGAGCAGTTCTTC	15	TRBV6-1	many	TRBJ2-1	TRBD2
CASSSTGTGTYEQYF	TGTGCCAGCAGTTCAACCGGGACAGGGACCTACGAGCAGTACTTC	15	TRBV28	many	TRBJ2-7	TRBD1
CASSLAETTNEQFF	TGTGCCAGCAGCTTGGCCGAGACTACCAATGAGCAGTTCTTC	14	TRBV5-5	many	TRBJ2-1	NA
CSARSAGQGDTGELFF	TGCAGTGCTAGGTCTGCGGGACAGGGTGACACCGGGGAGCTGTTTTTT	16	TRBV20-1	many	TRBJ2-2	TRBD1
CASRLPSWRVYNEQLF	TGTGCCAGCAGACTTCCCTCCTGGCGGGTTTACAATGAGCAGCTCTTC	16	TRBV27	once	TRBJ2-1	NA
CSVDLRQGLREQYF	TGCAGCGTTGACCTACGGCAGGGGTTACGCGAGCAGTACTTC	14	TRBV29-1	many	TRBJ2-7	NA
CATSRPDGDGALNSYEQYF	TGTGCCACCAGCAGACCCGATGGTGACGGGGCCCTTAACTCCTACGAGCAGTACTTC	19	TRBV15	many	TRBJ2-7	NA
CASSWTEPGGYEQYF	TGCGCCAGCAGCTGGACTGAACCCGGGGGCTACGAGCAGTACTTC	15	TRBV5-1	few	TRBJ2-7	NA
CASSTQVKTDTQYF	TGTGCCAGTAGTACACAGGTGAAGACAGATACGCAGTATTTT	14	TRBV19	many	TRBJ2-3	NA
CASSSTEYYGYTF	TGTGCCAGCAGTTCGACGGAGTACTATGGCTACACCTTC	13	TRBV27	medium-sized	TRBJ1-2	NA
CASRSSGSGSDTQYF	TGTGCCAGCAGGTCTAGCGGGAGCGGATCAGATACGCAGTATTTT	15	TRBV6-1	NA	TRBJ2-3	TRBD2
CASRTGGPYNEQFF	TGTGCCAGCAGGACAGGGGGCCCCTACAATGAGCAGTTCTTC	14	TRBV25-1	many	TRBJ2-1	TRBD1
CASMELAGEDEQYF	TGTGCCAGCATGGAACTAGCGGGAGAGGACGAGCAGTACTTC	14	TRBV6-2/TRBV6-3	many	TRBJ2-7	TRBD2
CAWKSGAGYTF	TGTGCCTGGAAGAGCGGGGCTGGCTACACCTTC	11	TRBV30	NA	TRBJ1-2	NA
CASSYPIKRPTSYNEQFF	TGTGCCAGCAGTTACCCTATCAAGCGCCCAACCTCCTACAATGAGCAGTTCTTC	18	TRBV6-5	once	TRBJ2-1	NA
CAWSLNRILRAEAFF	TGTGCCTGGAGTTTAAACAGGATCCTTAGGGCTGAAGCTTTCTTT	15	TRBV30	many	TRBJ1-1	NA
CASFSAGTGTYEQYF	TGTGCCAGCTTTTCCGCCGGGACAGGGACCTACGAGCAGTACTTC	15	TRBV6-1	many	TRBJ2-7	TRBD1